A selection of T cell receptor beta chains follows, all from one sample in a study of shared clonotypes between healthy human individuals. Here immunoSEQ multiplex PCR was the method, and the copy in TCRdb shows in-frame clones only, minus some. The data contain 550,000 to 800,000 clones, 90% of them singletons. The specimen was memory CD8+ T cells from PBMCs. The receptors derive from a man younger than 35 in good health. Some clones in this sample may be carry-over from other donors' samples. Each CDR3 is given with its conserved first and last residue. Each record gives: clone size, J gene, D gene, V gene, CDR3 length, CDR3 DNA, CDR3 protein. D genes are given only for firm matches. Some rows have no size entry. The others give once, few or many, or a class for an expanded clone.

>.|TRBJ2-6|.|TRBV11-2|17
TGTGCCAGCAGCCCCCTCGGTCGTATCGCTGGGGCCAACGTCCTGACTTTC
CASSPLGRIAGANVLTF
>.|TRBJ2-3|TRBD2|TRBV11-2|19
TGTGCCAGCAGCTTAGTCGTGGGACTAGTAGCGGGAATCGCAGATACGCAGTATTTT
CASSLVVGLVAGIADTQYF
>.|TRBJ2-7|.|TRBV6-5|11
TGTGCCAGCAGTTACGTAGGCGAGCAGTACTTC
CASSYVGEQYF
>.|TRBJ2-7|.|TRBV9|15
TGTGCCAGCAGCGTAGGAGGAGCCAAAAAGAACGAGCAGTACTTC
CASSVGGAKKNEQYF
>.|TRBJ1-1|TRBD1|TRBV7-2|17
TGTGCCAGCAGCCCACAGGGGGGACCGCTCAGGAACACTGAAGCTTTCTTT
CASSPQGGPLRNTEAFF
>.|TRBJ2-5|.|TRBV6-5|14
TGTGCCAGCAGTTACTCGAATCTCGGAGAGACCCAGTACTTC
CASSYSNLGETQYF
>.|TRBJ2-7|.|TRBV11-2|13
TGTGCCAGCAGCGCACAACAGGGTGGCGAGCAGTACTTC
CASSAQQGGEQYF
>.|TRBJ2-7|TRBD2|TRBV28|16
TGTGCCAGCAGTCCAGGGACTAGCGGGAGGCTCCACGAGCAGTACTTC
CASSPGTSGRLHEQYF
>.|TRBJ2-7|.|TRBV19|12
TGTGCCAGTAGCGCCCAGGGGTACGAGCAGTACTTC
CASSAQGYEQYF
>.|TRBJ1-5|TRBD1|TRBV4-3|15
TGCGCCAGCAGCCAGTCAACAGGGGGCGTCGAGCCCCAGCATTTT
CASSQSTGGVEPQHF
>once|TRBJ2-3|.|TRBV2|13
TGTGCCAGCAGTGCGTGGTACACAGATACGCAGTATTTT
CASSAWYTDTQYF
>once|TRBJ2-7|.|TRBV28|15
TGTGCCAGCAGACTAATGCAGGGGACGTCCTACGAGCAGTACTTC
CASRLMQGTSYEQYF
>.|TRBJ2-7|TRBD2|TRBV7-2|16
TGTGCCAGCAGCTTAGCGCTAACGGGCGGGAGATACGAGCAGTACTTC
CASSLALTGGRYEQYF
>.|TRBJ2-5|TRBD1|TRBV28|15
TGTGCCAGCTCCCTCCGGGACAGGATCGTGGAGACCCAGTACTTC
CASSLRDRIVETQYF
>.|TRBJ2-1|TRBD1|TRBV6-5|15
TGTGCCAGCAGTGCCCACAGGGGGGTCTACAATGAGCAGTTCTTC
CASSAHRGVYNEQFF
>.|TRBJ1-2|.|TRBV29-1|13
TGCAGCGCCCGAGGCAGGGGAAAGGATGGCTACACCTTC
CSARGRGKDGYTF
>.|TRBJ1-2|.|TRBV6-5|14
TGTGCCAGCAGCCCGACTGGCAACTATGGAGGCTACACCTTC
CASSPTGNYGGYTF
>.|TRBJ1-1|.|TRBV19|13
TGTGCCAGTAGTATCCGGGGGACCACTGAAGCTTTCTTT
CASSIRGTTEAFF
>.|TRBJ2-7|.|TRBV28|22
TGTGCCAGCAGTTTATATATAGCCTTTCTGGACAGCGAGTTGGGACCCAGCAACGAGCAGTACTTC
CASSLYIAFLDSELGPSNEQYF
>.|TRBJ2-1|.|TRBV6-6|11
TGTGCCAGCAGTTACGCCGGTGAGCAGTTCTTC
CASSYAGEQFF